The present T cell receptor beta chain was sequenced within a study of T cells in Graves' hyperthyroidism and ophthalmopathy. Findings of the study overall: Stable hyperthyroidism was separated from ophthalmopathy by a model based on 13 V-J features.

TCR beta CDR3 regions were amplified from RNA transcripts. HTBI primers were employed in a first-round RT-PCR of the TCR CDR3. One entry per CDR3 protein results from TCRdb running MiXCR on the multiplex PCR reads. The repertoire holds about half a million distinct CDR3 sequences, with less than 25% as singletons. V lost 3 bases to trimming and J lost 4 bases, with 10 bases between them. The CDR3 totals 13 residues. Germline-derived CDR1 and CDR2 are GTSNPN and SVGIG (reference sequence). This clonotype was seen at least ten times. The antigen remains undetermined. This receptor was identified in a young man with Graves' hyperthyroidism. The chain has TRBV30 and TRBJ1-3; D uncertain. What was sequenced was blood. CDR3 amino acids: CAWRSIGGNTIYF. CDR3 sequence (DNA): TGTGCCTGGAGATCCATAGGGGGAAACACCATATATTTT. Full variable domain (remainder filled in from reference TRBV30 and TRBJ1-3): SQTIHQWPATLVQPVGSPLSLECTVEGTSNPNLYWYRQAAGRGLQLLFYSVGIGQISSEVPQNLSASRPQDRQFILSSKKLLLSDSGFYLCAWRSIGGNTIYFGEGSWLTVV.